The rows below give T cell receptor beta chains drawn from one sample of a study of T-cell memory formation after mild COVID-19. MiXCR, applied by TCRdb to the 5' RACE reads, yields one record per CDR3 protein. This sample has under 110,000 distinct CDR3 sequences, with 15% to 20% found just once. Sequences were obtained from PBMCs or a T cell subset sorted from them (not recorded which). These receptors all come from an adult woman who had mild COVID-19 (a few samples of this study predate the infection). Cell type and time point are not known. The CDR3 runs from the conserved cysteine through the conserved F or W. A D gene is named only where the DNA matches it firmly. Clone size is shown for a subset of rows, as once, few, many or a class of expanded clone.

clone_size | d_call | j_call | cdr3_length | v_call | cdr3_aa | cdr3_nt
- | TRBD1 | TRBJ1-1 | 12 | TRBV6-5 | CASSGGTAEAFF | TGTGCCAGCAGCGGGGGGACAGCCGAAGCTTTCTTT
- | - | TRBJ1-6 | 12 | TRBV15 | CATKTDNSPIHF | TGTGCCACCAAGACAGATAATTCACCCATCCACTTT
few | - | TRBJ1-4 | 15 | TRBV5-5 | CASSLGGGLVEKLFF | TGTGCCAGCAGCTTGGGCGGGGGGCTGGTAGAAAAACTGTTTTTT
few | - | TRBJ2-5 | 16 | TRBV7-2 | CASSLPSHGLGETQYF | TGTGCCAGCAGCTTACCCTCACACGGGCTGGGGGAGACCCAGTACTTC
- | TRBD2 | TRBJ2-1 | 16 | TRBV7-9 | CASSSFGTSGTNEQFF | TGTGCCAGCAGCTCTTTCGGGACTAGCGGGACCAATGAGCAGTTCTTC
few | - | TRBJ2-1 | 16 | TRBV7-9 | CASSPLVREKGDEQFF | TGTGCCAGCAGCCCCTTGGTGAGGGAAAAAGGCGATGAGCAGTTCTTC
- | TRBD2 | TRBJ2-7 | 12 | TRBV30 | CAFGLASSEQYF | TGTGCCTTTGGACTAGCGTCCAGCGAGCAGTACTTC
- | TRBD2 | TRBJ2-1 | 14 | TRBV6-2/TRBV6-3 | CASSWTREGNEQFF | TGTGCCAGCAGCTGGACTAGGGAGGGGAATGAGCAGTTCTTC
- | TRBD2 | TRBJ2-7 | 13 | TRBV29-1 | CSVVGGSTYEQYF | TGCAGCGTTGTCGGGGGGTCCACCTACGAGCAGTACTTC
- | TRBD2 | TRBJ2-3 | 15 | TRBV15 | CATTYRGEGTDTQYF | TGTGCCACCACCTACCGGGGGGAAGGCACAGATACGCAGTATTTT